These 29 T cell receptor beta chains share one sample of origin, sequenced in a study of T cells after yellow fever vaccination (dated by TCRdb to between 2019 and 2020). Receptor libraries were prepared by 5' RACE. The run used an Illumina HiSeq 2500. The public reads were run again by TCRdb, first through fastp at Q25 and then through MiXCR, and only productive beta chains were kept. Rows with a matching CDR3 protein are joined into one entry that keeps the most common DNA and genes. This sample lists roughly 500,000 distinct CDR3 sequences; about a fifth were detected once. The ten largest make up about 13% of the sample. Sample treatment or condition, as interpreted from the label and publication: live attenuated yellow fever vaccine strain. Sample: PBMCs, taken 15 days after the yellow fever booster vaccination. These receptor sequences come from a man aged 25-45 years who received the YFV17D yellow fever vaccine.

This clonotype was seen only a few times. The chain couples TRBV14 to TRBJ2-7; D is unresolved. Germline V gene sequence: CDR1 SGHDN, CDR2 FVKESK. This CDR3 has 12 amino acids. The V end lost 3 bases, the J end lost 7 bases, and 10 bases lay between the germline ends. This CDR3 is CASSQMGSEQYF. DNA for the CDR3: TGTGCCAGCAGCCAGATGGGGTCGGAGCAGTACTTC. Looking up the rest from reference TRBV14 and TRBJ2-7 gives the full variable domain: EAGVTQFPSHSVIEKGQTVTLRCDPISGHDNLYWYRRVMGKEIKFLLHFVKESKQDESGMPNNRFLAERTGGTYSTLKVQPAELEDSGVYFCASSQMGSEQYFGPGTRLTVT.

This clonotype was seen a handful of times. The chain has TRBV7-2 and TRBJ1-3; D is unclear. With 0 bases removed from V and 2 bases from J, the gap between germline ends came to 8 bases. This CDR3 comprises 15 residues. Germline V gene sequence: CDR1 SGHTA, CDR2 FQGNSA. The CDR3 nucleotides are TGTGCCAGCAGCTTAGCTTGGGTTACTGGAAACACCATATATTTT. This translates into CASSLAWVTGNTIYF.

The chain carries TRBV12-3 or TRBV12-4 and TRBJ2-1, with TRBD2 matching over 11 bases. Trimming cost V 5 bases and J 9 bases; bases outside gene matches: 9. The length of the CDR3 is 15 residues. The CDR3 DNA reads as TGTGCCAGCAGTCGTAGCGGGAGGGCCATGGGTGAGCAGTTCTTC. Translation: CASSRSGRAMGEQFF.

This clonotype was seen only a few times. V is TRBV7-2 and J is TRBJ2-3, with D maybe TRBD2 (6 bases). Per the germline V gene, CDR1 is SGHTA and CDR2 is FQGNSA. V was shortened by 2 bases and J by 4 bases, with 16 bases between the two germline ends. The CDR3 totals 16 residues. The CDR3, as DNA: TGTGCCAGCAGCTTAAGGGGTGTAGCGGCCCCAGATACGCAGTATTTT. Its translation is CASSLRGVAAPDTQYF.

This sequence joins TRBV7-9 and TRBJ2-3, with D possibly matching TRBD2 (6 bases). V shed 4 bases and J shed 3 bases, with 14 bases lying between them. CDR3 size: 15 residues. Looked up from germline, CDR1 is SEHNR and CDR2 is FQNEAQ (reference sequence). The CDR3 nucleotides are TGTGCCAGCAGCTCAGACGGGAGAGGTACAGATACGCAGTATTTT. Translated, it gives CASSSDGRGTDTQYF.

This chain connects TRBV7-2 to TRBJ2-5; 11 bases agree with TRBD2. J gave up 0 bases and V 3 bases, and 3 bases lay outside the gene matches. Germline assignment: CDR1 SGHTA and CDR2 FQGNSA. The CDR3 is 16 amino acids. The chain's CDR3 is CASSFGTSGNQETQYF. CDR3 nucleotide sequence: TGTGCCAGCAGCTTCGGGACTAGCGGAAACCAAGAGACCCAGTACTTC.

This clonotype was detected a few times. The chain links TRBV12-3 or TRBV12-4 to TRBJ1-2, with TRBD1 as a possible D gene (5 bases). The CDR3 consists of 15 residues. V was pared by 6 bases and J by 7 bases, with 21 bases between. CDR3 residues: CASSPSGGGFGGYTF. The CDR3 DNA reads TGTGCCAGCAGCCCCTCGGGCGGGGGGTTTGGTGGCTACACCTTC.

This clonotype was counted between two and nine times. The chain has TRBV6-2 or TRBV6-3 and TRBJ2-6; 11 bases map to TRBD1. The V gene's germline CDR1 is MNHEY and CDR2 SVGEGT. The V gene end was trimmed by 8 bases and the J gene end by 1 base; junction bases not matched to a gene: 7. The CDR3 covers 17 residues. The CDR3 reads CASVPGTGGSGANVLTF. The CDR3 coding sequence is TGTGCCAGCGTCCCCGGGACAGGGGGTTCTGGGGCCAACGTCCTGACTTTC.

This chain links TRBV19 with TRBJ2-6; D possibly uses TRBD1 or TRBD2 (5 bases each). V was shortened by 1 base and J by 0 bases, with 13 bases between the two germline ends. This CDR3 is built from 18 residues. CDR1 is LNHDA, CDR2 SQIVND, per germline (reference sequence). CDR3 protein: CASSIGRDGSSGANVLTF. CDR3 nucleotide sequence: TGTGCCAGTAGTATAGGTCGGGACGGCAGCTCTGGGGCCAACGTCCTGACTTTC.

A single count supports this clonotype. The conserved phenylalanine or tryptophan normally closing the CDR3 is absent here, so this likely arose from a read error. The CDR3 loop reads CASSPQGRTDTQYL. CDR3 DNA: TGTGCCAGCAGCCCACAGGGTCGGACAGATACGCAGTATTTA. The genes are TRBV7-2 and TRBJ2-3, with D tentatively TRBD1 (6 bases). This CDR3 contains 14 residues. V lost 5 bases, J lost 3 bases, and 12 bases lay in between. Looked up from germline, CDR1 is SGHTA and CDR2 is FQGNSA.

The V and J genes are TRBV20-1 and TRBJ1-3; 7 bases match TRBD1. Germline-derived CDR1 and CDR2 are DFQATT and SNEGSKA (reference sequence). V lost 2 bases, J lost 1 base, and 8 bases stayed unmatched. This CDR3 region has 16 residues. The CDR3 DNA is TGCAGTGCTAGACTCACCGGGACAGATTCTGGAAACACCATATATTTT. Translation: CSARLTGTDSGNTIYF.

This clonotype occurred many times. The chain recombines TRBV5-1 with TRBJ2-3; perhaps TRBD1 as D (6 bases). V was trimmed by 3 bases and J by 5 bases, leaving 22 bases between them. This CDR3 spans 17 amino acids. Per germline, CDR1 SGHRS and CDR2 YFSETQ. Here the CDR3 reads CASSSRWAQGEGDTQYF. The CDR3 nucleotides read TGCGCCAGCAGCTCCCGGTGGGCACAGGGAGAGGGAGATACGCAGTATTTT. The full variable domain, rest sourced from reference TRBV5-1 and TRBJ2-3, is KAGVTQTPRYLIKTRGQQVTLSCSPISGHRSVSWYQQTPGQGLQFLFEYFSETQRNKGNFPGRFSGRQFSNSRSEMNVSTLELGDSALYLCASSSRWAQGEGDTQYFGPGTRLTVL.

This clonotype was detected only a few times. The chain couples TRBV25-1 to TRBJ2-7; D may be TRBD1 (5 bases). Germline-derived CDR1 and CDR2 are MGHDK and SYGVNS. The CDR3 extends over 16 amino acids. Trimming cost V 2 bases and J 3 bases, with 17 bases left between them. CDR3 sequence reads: CASSENGAYPYYEQYF. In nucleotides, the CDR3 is TGTGCCAGCAGTGAAAATGGGGCCTATCCTTACTACGAGCAGTACTTC.

This CDR3 is CASSLGVPGLAGLYNEQFF. CDR3 sequence (DNA): TGTGCCAGCAGCTTAGGGGTCCCGGGACTAGCGGGACTCTACAATGAGCAGTTCTTC. The chain carries TRBV11-2 and TRBJ2-1; 13 nucleotides match TRBD2. Unmatched junction bases numbered 9, after V lost 1 base and J lost 3 bases. The CDR3 consists of 19 residues. The germline gives CDR1 SGHAT, CDR2 FQNNGV.

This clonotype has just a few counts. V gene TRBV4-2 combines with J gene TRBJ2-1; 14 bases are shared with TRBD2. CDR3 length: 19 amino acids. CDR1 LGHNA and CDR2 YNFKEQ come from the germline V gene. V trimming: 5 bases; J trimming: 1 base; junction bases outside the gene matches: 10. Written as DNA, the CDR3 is TGTGCCAGCAGCGCACCTGGTTGGACTAGCGGGAGGTCCTACAATGAGCAGTTCTTC. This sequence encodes CASSAPGWTSGRSYNEQFF.

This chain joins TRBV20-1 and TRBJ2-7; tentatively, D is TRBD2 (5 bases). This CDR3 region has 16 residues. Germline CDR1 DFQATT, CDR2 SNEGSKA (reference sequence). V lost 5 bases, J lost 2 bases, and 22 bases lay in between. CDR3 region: CSALPRAVATTYEQYF. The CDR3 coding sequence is TGCAGTGCTCTTCCCCGAGCGGTAGCGACTACCTACGAGCAGTACTTC.

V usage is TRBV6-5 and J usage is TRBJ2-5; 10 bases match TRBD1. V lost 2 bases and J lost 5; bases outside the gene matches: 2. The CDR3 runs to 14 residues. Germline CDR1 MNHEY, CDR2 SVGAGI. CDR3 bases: TGTGCCAGCAGTTACCGGGACAGGGGTGAGACCCAGTACTTC. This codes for CASSYRDRGETQYF.

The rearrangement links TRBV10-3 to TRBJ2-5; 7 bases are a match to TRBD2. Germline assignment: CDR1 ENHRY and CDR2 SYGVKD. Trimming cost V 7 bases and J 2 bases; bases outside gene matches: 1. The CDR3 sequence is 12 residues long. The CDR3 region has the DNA TGTGCCATCATGGGACTACAAGAGACCCAGTACTTC. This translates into CAIMGLQETQYF.

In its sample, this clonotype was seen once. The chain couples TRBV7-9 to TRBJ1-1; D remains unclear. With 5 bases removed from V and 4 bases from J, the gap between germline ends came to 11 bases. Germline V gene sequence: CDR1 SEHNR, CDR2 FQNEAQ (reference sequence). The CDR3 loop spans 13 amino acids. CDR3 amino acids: CASSRSSGTEAFF. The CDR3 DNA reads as TGTGCCAGCAGCCGATCATCGGGCACTGAAGCTTTCTTT.

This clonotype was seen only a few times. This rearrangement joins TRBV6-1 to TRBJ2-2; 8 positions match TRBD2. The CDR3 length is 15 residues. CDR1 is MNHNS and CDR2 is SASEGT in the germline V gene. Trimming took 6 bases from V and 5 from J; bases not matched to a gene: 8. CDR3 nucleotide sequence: TGTGCCAGCAGGGCCGGGACTAGTCATACCGGGGAGCTGTTTTTT. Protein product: CASRAGTSHTGELFF.

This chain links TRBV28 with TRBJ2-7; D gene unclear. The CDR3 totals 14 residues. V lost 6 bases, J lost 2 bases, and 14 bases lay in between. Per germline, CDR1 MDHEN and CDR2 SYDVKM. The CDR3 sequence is CASSPSLPAYEQYF. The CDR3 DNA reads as TGTGCCAGCAGCCCCTCCCTGCCGGCCTACGAGCAGTACTTC.

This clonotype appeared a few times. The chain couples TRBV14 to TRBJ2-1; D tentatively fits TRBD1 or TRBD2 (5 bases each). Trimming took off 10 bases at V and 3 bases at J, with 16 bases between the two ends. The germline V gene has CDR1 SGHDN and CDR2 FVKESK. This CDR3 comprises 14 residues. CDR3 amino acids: CAIKPGRLYNEQFF. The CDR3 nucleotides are TGTGCCATCAAGCCGGGACGGCTCTACAATGAGCAGTTCTTC. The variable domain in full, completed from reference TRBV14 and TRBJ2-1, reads EAGVTQFPSHSVIEKGQTVTLRCDPISGHDNLYWYRRVMGKEIKFLLHFVKESKQDESGMPNNRFLAERTGGTYSTLKVQPAELEDSGVYFCAIKPGRLYNEQFFGPGTRLTVL.

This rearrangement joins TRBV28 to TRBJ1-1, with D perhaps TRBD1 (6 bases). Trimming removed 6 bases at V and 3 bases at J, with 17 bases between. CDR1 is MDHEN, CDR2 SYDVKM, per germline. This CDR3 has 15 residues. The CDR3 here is CASSSHGGGHTEAFF. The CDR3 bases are TGTGCCAGCAGCTCCCACGGAGGGGGACACACTGAAGCTTTCTTT.

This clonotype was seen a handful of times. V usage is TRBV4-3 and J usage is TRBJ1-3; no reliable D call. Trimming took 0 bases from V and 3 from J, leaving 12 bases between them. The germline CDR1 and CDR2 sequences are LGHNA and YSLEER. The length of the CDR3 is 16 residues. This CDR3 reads CASSQENLQNGNTIYF. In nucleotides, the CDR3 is TGCGCCAGCAGCCAAGAGAACCTACAAAATGGAAACACCATATATTTT.

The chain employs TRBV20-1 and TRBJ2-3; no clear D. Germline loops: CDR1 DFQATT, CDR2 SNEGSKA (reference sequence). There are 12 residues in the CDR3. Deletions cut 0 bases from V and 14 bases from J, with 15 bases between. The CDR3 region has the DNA TGCAGTGCTAGAGATCCCCTAGAGAGACCGTATTTT. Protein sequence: CSARDPLERPYF.

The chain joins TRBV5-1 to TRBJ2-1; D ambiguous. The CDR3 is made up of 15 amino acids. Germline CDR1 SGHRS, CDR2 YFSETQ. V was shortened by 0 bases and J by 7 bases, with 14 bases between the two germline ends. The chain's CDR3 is CASSLVDEVWNEQFF. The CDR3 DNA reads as TGCGCCAGCAGCTTGGTTGACGAGGTGTGGAATGAGCAGTTCTTC.

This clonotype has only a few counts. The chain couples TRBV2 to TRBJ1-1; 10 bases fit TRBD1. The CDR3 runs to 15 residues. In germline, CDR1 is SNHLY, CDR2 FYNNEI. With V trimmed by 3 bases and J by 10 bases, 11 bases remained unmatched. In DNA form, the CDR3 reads TGTGCCAGCAGTGACGACAGGGGGCTGCAGGGCGGAGCTTTCTTT. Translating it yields CASSDDRGLQGGAFF.

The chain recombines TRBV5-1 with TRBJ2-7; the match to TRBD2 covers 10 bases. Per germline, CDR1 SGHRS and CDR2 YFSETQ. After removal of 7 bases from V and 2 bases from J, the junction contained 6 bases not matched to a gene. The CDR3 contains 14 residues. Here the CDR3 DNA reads TGCGCCAGCCGTAGCGGGGGGTTCACCTACGAGCAGTACTTC. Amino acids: CASRSGGFTYEQYF.

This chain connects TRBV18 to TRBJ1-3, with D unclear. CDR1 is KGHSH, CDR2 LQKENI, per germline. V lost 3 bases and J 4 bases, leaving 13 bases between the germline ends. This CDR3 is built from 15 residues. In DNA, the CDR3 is TGTGCCAGCTCACCGTTCGTGGACCCCGGAAACACCATATATTTT. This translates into CASSPFVDPGNTIYF. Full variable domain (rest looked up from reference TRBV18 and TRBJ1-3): NAGVMQNPRHLVRRRGQEARLRCSPMKGHSHVYWYRQLPEEGLKFMVYLQKENIIDESGMPKERFSAEFPKEGPSILRIQQVVRGDSAAYFCASSPFVDPGNTIYFGEGSWLTVV.